Shown below are 32 T cell receptor beta chains from a single sample sequenced in a study of T-cell reconstitution after alpha-beta-depleted transplantation in children. Construction of the TCRbeta library involved unique molecular identifiers. TCRdb ran MiXCR on the PCR reads and lists one entry per CDR3 protein. The sample has over 100,000 distinct CDR3 sequences, 10% seen once. The sample was PBMCs, taken before TCRalphabeta/CD19-depleted stem cell transplant. The receptors originated from a boy aged 2 to 10 with acute lymphoblastic leukemia, due to receive a stem cell transplant.

The J gene is TRBJ2-7, the V gene TRBV12-3 or TRBV12-4; TRBD1 matches 7 bases. The CDR3 spans 13 residues. Losses at the gene ends were 6 bases for V and 2 bases for J; bases not matched to a gene: 4. In DNA, the CDR3 is TGTGCCAGCAGCGCACAGGGGACCTACGAGCAGTACTTC. It yields the protein CASSAQGTYEQYF.

This clonotype was recorded a few times. The chain combines TRBV6-1 with TRBJ1-1, with D tentatively TRBD1 (5 bases). The CDR3 spans 14 residues. Trimming removed 6 bases at V and 4 bases at J, with 15 bases between. The V gene's germline CDR1 is MNHNS and CDR2 SASEGT. CDR3 sequence (DNA): TGTGCCAGCAGACCCGGCCGGGGGGGCACTGAAGCTTTCTTT. Translated, it gives CASRPGRGGTEAFF.

The chain employs TRBV20-1 and TRBJ2-3; the match to TRBD1 covers 7 bases. This CDR3 is built from 16 residues. Per germline, CDR1 DFQATT and CDR2 SNEGSKA (reference sequence). Trimming removed 3 bases from V and 2 bases from J; junction bases left unmatched: 11. The CDR3 DNA follows: TGCAGTGCTAGGACCCTGACAGGGAGACACACAGATACGCAGTATTTT. The encoded protein is CSARTLTGRHTDTQYF.

This clonotype has ten or more counts. V and J are TRBV25-1 and TRBJ2-2; 7 positions agree with TRBD2. CDR3 length: 20 residues. In germline, CDR1 is MGHDK, CDR2 SYGVNS. V shed 3 bases and J 4 bases; nucleotides not matched to a gene: 20. DNA of the CDR3: TGTGCCAGCAGTGATTCCCAATTTACCGGGACTACCCCCGGCACCGGGGAGCTGTTTTTT. Translated, it gives CASSDSQFTGTTPGTGELFF.

CDR3 nucleotides: TGTGCCAGCAGCTTTGACCGGTCCGCGGCGGTGTCCTACGAGCAGTACTTC. Protein product: CASSFDRSAAVSYEQYF. The J gene is TRBJ2-7, the V gene TRBV7-2; D is uncertain. The germline CDR1 and CDR2 sequences are SGHTA and FQGNSA. Trimming shortened V by 3 bases and J by 1 base, and 19 bases separated the two germline ends. The CDR3 length is 17 residues. Filled out from reference TRBV7-2 and TRBJ2-7, the complete variable domain reads GAGVSQSPSNKVTEKGKDVELRCDPISGHTALYWYRQSLGQGLEFLIYFQGNSAPDKSGLPSDRFSAERTGGSVSTLTIQRTQQEDSAVYLCASSFDRSAAVSYEQYFGPGTRLTVT.

At least ten counts were recorded for this clonotype. The chain links TRBV9 to TRBJ2-1, with D unresolved. The V gene's germline CDR1 is SGDLS and CDR2 YYNGEE. The CDR3 loop spans 12 amino acids. Trimming left V 0 bases short and J 7 bases short, with 5 bases between. The CDR3 DNA reads as TGTGCCAGCAGCGTAGAAGAGAATGAGCAGTTCTTC. This gives the protein CASSVEENEQFF.

This clonotype occurred many times. The chain uses TRBV6-7 and TRBJ2-1, with D perhaps TRBD2 (6 bases). TRBV6-7 is placed among ORFs of uncertain function. CDR3 length: 19 residues. Deletions cut 0 bases from V and 0 bases from J, with 18 bases between. This CDR3 reads CASSYSSRGSSSSYNEQFF. The CDR3 DNA reads TGTGCCAGCAGTTACTCGAGTCGGGGGTCCTCTAGCTCCTACAATGAGCAGTTCTTC.

This rearrangement joins TRBV3-1 to TRBJ2-3, with 9 bases matching TRBD2. V gave up 8 bases and J gave up 4 bases; unmatched junction bases: 16. The CDR3 has 17 amino acids. Germline V CDR1 and CDR2: LGHDT, YNNKEL (reference sequence). CDR3 amino acids: CASCRLTSGTRPDTQYF. CDR3 in DNA: TGTGCCAGCTGCCGCCTGACTAGCGGAACTCGTCCAGATACGCAGTATTTT.

V usage is TRBV20-1 and J usage is TRBJ2-3, with 9 bases aligning to TRBD2. The CDR3 loop spans 16 amino acids. Trimming cost V 1 base and J 2 bases; bases outside gene matches: 7. The germline gives CDR1 DFQATT, CDR2 SNEGSKA (reference sequence). In nucleotides, the CDR3 is TGCAGTGCTAGAGGCATGACTAGCGGCTACACAGATACGCAGTATTTT. Its translation: CSARGMTSGYTDTQYF.

In this sample, this clonotype turned up a few times. The V gene is TRBV25-1, the J gene TRBJ2-3; TRBD2 agrees at 11 bases. V gave up 5 bases and J gave up 4 bases; unmatched junction bases: 14. Per germline, CDR1 MGHDK and CDR2 SYGVNS. The CDR3 consists of 18 residues. The CDR3 DNA reads TGTGCCAGCAGTCAAGGACTAGCGGGCCAAACCGAGGCAGATACGCAGTATTTT. This translates into CASSQGLAGQTEADTQYF.

V and J are TRBV7-9 and TRBJ2-5; D possibly corresponds to TRBD1 (6 bases). This CDR3 region has 14 residues. The ends were cut back, 5 bases at V and 5 bases at J, with 15 bases in the middle. Germline-derived CDR1 and CDR2 are SEHNR and FQNEAQ (reference sequence). CDR3 in DNA: TGTGCCAGCAGCCCGAGACAGGCCTTGGAGACCCAGTACTTC. It encodes CASSPRQALETQYF.

The chain couples TRBV6-5 to TRBJ2-5; 7 bases line up with TRBD2. Per germline, CDR1 MNHEY and CDR2 SVGAGI. The CDR3 has 15 amino acids. J was trimmed by 4 bases and V by 4 bases; bases with no gene match: 9. This CDR3 reads CASSSAQGGAETQYF. Written as DNA, the CDR3 is TGTGCCAGCAGTTCAGCCCAGGGAGGGGCAGAGACCCAGTACTTC.

Only a few counts were recorded for this clonotype. The chain is built from TRBV27 and TRBJ2-7, with 7 bases that match TRBD2. The CDR3 contains 14 residues. V trimming: 3 bases; J trimming: 1 base; junction bases outside the gene matches: 3. The germline CDR1 and CDR2 sequences are MNHEY and SMNVEV (reference sequence). CDR3 DNA sequence: TGTGCCAGCAGTTTTTTAGCGGGTTCCTACGAGCAGTACTTC. It encodes CASSFLAGSYEQYF.

The chain recombines TRBV20-1 with TRBJ2-7, with D unclear. This CDR3 comprises 15 residues. Trimming pared 0 bases from V and 3 bases from J, leaving 15 bases between. Germline values: CDR1 DFQATT, CDR2 SNEGSKA (reference sequence). CDR3 nucleotides: TGCAGTGCTAGAGATCGACTTAAGACCAGCTACGAGCAGTACTTC. Its translation: CSARDRLKTSYEQYF.

The chain is built from TRBV20-1 and TRBJ1-1; D gene uncertain. CDR1 and CDR2 from the germline V gene are DFQATT and SNEGSKA (reference sequence). V was pared by 0 bases and J by 10 bases, with 15 bases between. This CDR3 contains 13 residues. The CDR3 DNA follows: TGCAGTGCTAGAGATTCCCCCTCGTCGGGAGCTTTCTTT. Translated: CSARDSPSSGAFF.

This clonotype was recorded a few times. The chain combines TRBV4-2 with TRBJ2-7; D is uncertain. The CDR3 covers 13 residues. The germline V gene encodes CDR1 LGHNA and CDR2 YNFKEQ. V gave up 3 bases and J gave up 2 bases, with 8 bases separating them. CDR3 coding DNA: TGTGCCAGCAGCCATGGGCGAACCTACGAGCAGTACTTC. This sequence encodes CASSHGRTYEQYF.

J is TRBJ2-3 and V is TRBV29-1, with 12 bases fitting TRBD2. Germline values: CDR1 SQVTM, CDR2 ANQGSEA. Unmatched junction bases numbered 11, after V lost 3 bases and J lost 4 bases. The CDR3 has 17 amino acids. The CDR3 DNA sequence: TGCAGCGTTGAGCCCCCGACTAGCGGGAGATCTCCAGATACGCAGTATTTT. This sequence encodes CSVEPPTSGRSPDTQYF.

The CDR3 is CSAPTSGRTYEQFF. The CDR3 bases are TGCAGTGCTCCGACTAGCGGGAGGACGTATGAGCAGTTCTTC. This rearrangement joins TRBV20-1 to TRBJ2-1; 13 nucleotides line up with TRBD2. V shed 5 bases, J shed 8 bases, and the junction held 6 bases outside the gene matches. Germline V gene data show CDR1 as DFQATT and CDR2 as SNEGSKA (reference sequence). The CDR3 covers 14 residues.

The sample holds many counts of this clonotype. The rearrangement joins TRBV6-5 to TRBJ1-1; D may be TRBD1 (6 bases). The V end was cut by 3 bases, the J end by 1 base, with 15 bases between. Germline CDR1 MNHEY, CDR2 SVGAGI. CDR3 length: 16 amino acids. The CDR3 sequence is CASSYSPGVGNTEAFF. For the CDR3, the DNA is TGTGCCAGCAGTTATAGTCCAGGGGTAGGGAACACTGAAGCTTTCTTT.

V and J are TRBV5-1 and TRBJ2-1; TRBD2 agrees at 8 bases. Germline V CDR1 and CDR2: SGHRS, YFSETQ. The CDR3 is 16 residues long. Unmatched junction bases numbered 11, after V lost 5 bases and J lost 4 bases. The CDR3 protein is CASSRQRESLYNEQFF. CDR3 sequence (DNA): TGCGCCAGCAGTCGACAGCGGGAGAGCCTGTACAATGAGCAGTTCTTC.

Many counts were recorded for this clonotype. V is TRBV12-3 or TRBV12-4 and J is TRBJ2-1; 13 positions agree with TRBD2. This CDR3 spans 16 amino acids. Unmatched junction bases numbered 5, after V lost 2 bases and J lost 7 bases. DNA of the CDR3: TGTGCCAGCAGTTTATTTGGACTAGCGGGAGAAAATGAGCAGTTCTTC. Encoded protein: CASSLFGLAGENEQFF.

This rearrangement joins TRBV5-1 to TRBJ2-5; a possible D gene is TRBD1 (7 bases). The germline CDR1 and CDR2 sequences are SGHRS and YFSETQ. V shed 3 bases and J shed 5 bases, with 17 bases lying between them. The CDR3 has 15 residues. This chain's CDR3 is CASSSHATGRETQYF. The CDR3 DNA sequence: TGCGCCAGCAGCTCCCACGCGACAGGGAGGGAGACCCAGTACTTC.

This clonotype showed up just a few times. The chain links TRBV6-6 to TRBJ2-1, with TRBD2 matching 7 bases. CDR1 and CDR2 (germline): MNHNY, SVGAGI (reference sequence). There are 11 residues in the CDR3. With V trimmed by 11 bases and J by 3 bases, 1 base remained unmatched. The CDR3 DNA is TGTGCCTGCGGGGGCTACAATGAGCAGTTCTTC. Residues: CACGGYNEQFF.

The chain is built from TRBV28 and TRBJ2-7; 7 positions match TRBD1. The ends lost 6 bases at V and 3 bases at J; junction bases unmatched: 11. Germline CDR1 reads MDHEN; CDR2 reads SYDVKM. The CDR3 consists of 15 residues. CDR3 in DNA: TGTGCCAGCAGCTCGCCGGGACAGTGGGTCTACGAGCAGTACTTC. This translates into CASSSPGQWVYEQYF.

This clonotype was detected only a few times. The chain's CDR3 is CATSRGQGLEQYF. In nucleotides, the CDR3 is TGTGCCACCAGCAGAGGACAGGGCCTCGAGCAGTACTTC. The V and J genes are TRBV15 and TRBJ2-7; 7 nucleotides match TRBD1. Germline V gene lookup returns CDR1 LNHNV and CDR2 YYDKDF (reference sequence). This CDR3 spans 13 amino acids. Trimming cost V 1 base and J 6 bases; bases outside gene matches: 3. The whole variable domain, remainder taken from reference TRBV15 and TRBJ2-7, is DAMVIQNPRYQVTQFGKPVTLSCSQTLNHNVMYWYQQKSSQAPKLLFHYYDKDFNNEADTPDNFQSRRPNTSFCFLDIRSPGLGDTAMYLCATSRGQGLEQYFGPGTRLTVT.

The V gene is TRBV4-2, the J gene TRBJ2-5; 8 bases are a match to TRBD2. After removal of 0 bases from V and 7 bases from J, the junction contained 7 bases not matched to a gene. CDR3 length: 15 amino acids. Germline V gene sequence: CDR1 LGHNA, CDR2 YNFKEQ. The CDR3 reads CASSQDRTSGGTQYF. Here the CDR3 DNA reads TGTGCCAGCAGCCAAGATCGCACTAGCGGAGGGACCCAGTACTTC.

This clonotype has a single count. This may be a read error: a much more frequent sequence differs by one nucleotide. The chain links TRBV12-3 or TRBV12-4 to TRBJ2-1; D is tentatively TRBD1 or TRBD2 (6 bases each). This CDR3 is 15 amino acids long. V dropped 9 bases and J dropped 8 bases, with 23 bases sitting between them. CDR3 sequence reads: CARVGGGGRIDEQFF. The CDR3 nucleotides read TGTGCCAGGGTCGGAGGTGGGGGGCGCATCGATGAGCAGTTCTTC.

This clonotype came up many times. The rearrangement uses TRBV2 and TRBJ2-7; D may be TRBD2 (6 bases). The CDR3 sequence is 16 residues long. The V gene's germline CDR1 is SNHLY and CDR2 FYNNEI. Trimming cost V 7 bases and J 0 bases, with 19 bases left between them. CDR3 in DNA: TGTGCCAGCAAGCCAAACCGGCTAGCGAGCTCCTACGAGCAGTACTTC. This sequence encodes CASKPNRLASSYEQYF.

This chain uses TRBV7-2 with TRBJ1-2, with 10 bases aligning to TRBD1. Germline CDR1 reads SGHTA; CDR2 reads FQGNSA. With 3 bases clipped from V and 8 bases from J, the junction kept 3 bases outside the gene matches. The CDR3 is 13 amino acids. Here the CDR3 DNA reads TGTGCCAGCAGCTTCGGACAGGGGGGGGGCTACACCTTC. Residues: CASSFGQGGGYTF.

The chain employs TRBV28 and TRBJ2-1, with a weak D call TRBD1 (5 bases). The CDR3 extends over 16 amino acids. The germline V gene encodes CDR1 MDHEN and CDR2 SYDVKM. V was trimmed by 2 bases and J by 6 bases, leaving 17 bases between them. CDR3 sequence: CASSLGAVRPGNEQFF. CDR3 nucleotides: TGTGCCAGCAGTTTAGGGGCGGTGCGCCCCGGCAATGAGCAGTTCTTC.

This clonotype was seen a few times. The chain recombines TRBV29-1 with TRBJ2-1, with 8 bases lining up with TRBD2. CDR1 and CDR2 (germline): SQVTM, ANQGSEA. This CDR3 is 17 amino acids long. V lost 6 bases and J lost 0; bases outside the gene matches: 13. The CDR3 DNA follows: TGCAGCGTCCCTAACCCTAGCGGGCCAAGCTCCTACAATGAGCAGTTCTTC. Protein: CSVPNPSGPSSYNEQFF.

This clonotype was seen a few times. This chain connects TRBV29-1 to TRBJ2-5; D is ambiguous. This CDR3 spans 10 amino acids. Germline assignment: CDR1 SQVTM and CDR2 ANQGSEA. The germline V and J ends were trimmed by 6 bases and 5 bases, with 7 bases remaining between them. CDR3 residues: CSVALETQYF. DNA of the CDR3: TGCAGCGTCGCGTTGGAGACCCAGTACTTC.